This passage covers 15 T cell receptor beta chains from one sample sequenced in a study of OX40 agonist ivuxolimab in advanced cancers. TCRdb's table, derived via immunoSEQ multiplex PCR, lists solely in-frame clones and lacks some. This sample carries around 50,000 clones, about 90% of them seen once, and the ten largest clones take roughly 43%. The input for sequencing was CD4+ or CD8+ T cells sorted from blood, taken in a trial of the OX40 agonist ivuxolimab. The origin of the receptors is an adult with an advanced solid tumor such as melanoma, head and neck, liver or kidney cancer.

The chain combines TRBV4-1 with TRBJ1-5; D gene ambiguous. V dropped 3 bases and J dropped 4 bases, with 7 bases sitting between them. Germline CDR1 MGHRA, CDR2 YSYEKL. The CDR3 totals 13 residues. Written as DNA, the CDR3 is TGCGCCAGCAGCCAGGTCCTAAATCAGCCCCAGCATTTT. Amino acid sequence: CASSQVLNQPQHF.

J is TRBJ2-7 and V is TRBV7-8; 8 positions match TRBD1. Germline trimming cut 0 bases from V and 4 bases from J; bases unmatched to any gene: 8. The CDR3 length is 16 residues. The germline V gene encodes CDR1 SGHVS and CDR2 FQNEAQ. The CDR3 spells CASSLAAAQGAYEQYF. The DNA of the CDR3 is TGTGCCAGCAGCTTAGCCGCGGCGCAGGGGGCTTACGAGCAGTACTTC.

Concerning this clone itself: The sample holds other DNA sequences that translate to the same CDR3. The chain carries TRBV27 and TRBJ2-3; D call uncertain. V shed 1 base and J shed 6 bases, with 5 bases lying between them. This CDR3 has 12 residues. The germline CDR1 and CDR2 sequences are MNHEY and SMNVEV (reference sequence). CDR3 DNA: TGTGCCAGCAGTTTATTAGGGGATACGCAGTATTTT. Translating gives CASSLLGDTQYF.

The V and J genes are TRBV11-2 and TRBJ2-2, with TRBD1 matching over 8 bases. Germline-derived CDR1 and CDR2 are SGHAT and FQNNGV. The J segment lost 4 bases and the V segment lost 4 bases, leaving 2 bases of the junction unmatched. The CDR3 loop spans 14 amino acids. The CDR3 is CASSSTGATGELFF. The CDR3 DNA is TGTGCCAGCAGCTCGACAGGGGCCACCGGGGAGCTGTTTTTT. Supplemented by reference TRBV11-2 and TRBJ2-2, the full variable domain reads EAGVAQSPRYKIIEKRQSVAFWCNPISGHATLYWYQQILGQGPKLLIQFQNNGVVDDSQLPKDRFSAERLKGVDSTLKIQPAKLEDSAVYLCASSSTGATGELFFGEGSRLTVL.

The V call is TRBV13, the J call TRBJ2-4; no firm D call. V was clipped by 4 bases and J by 5 bases, with 6 bases between them. Germline V CDR1 and CDR2: PRHDT, FYEKMQ (reference sequence). This CDR3 has 12 amino acids. CDR3 residues: CASSSTENIQYF. The CDR3 nucleotides are TGTGCCAGCAGCTCTACAGAAAACATTCAGTACTTC.

This chain connects TRBV30 to TRBJ2-3; D gene ambiguous. The CDR3 extends over 12 amino acids. Germline CDR1 is GTSNPN and CDR2 is SVGIG (reference sequence). The ends were cut back, 0 bases at V and 3 bases at J, with 4 bases in the middle. The CDR3 DNA follows: TGTGCCTGGAGTGTATATACAGATACGCAGTATTTT. It yields the protein CAWSVYTDTQYF.

The V gene is TRBV4-1, the J gene TRBJ1-2; D may be TRBD1 (6 bases). V shed 0 bases and J shed 8 bases, with 13 bases lying between them. The CDR3 spans 14 residues. Germline V gene lookup returns CDR1 MGHRA and CDR2 YSYEKL. The CDR3 DNA reads TGCGCCAGCAGCCAAGATGGGGGCTCTGTCGGCTACACCTTC. Residues: CASSQDGGSVGYTF.

The chain carries TRBV20-1 and TRBJ2-7; the D is unclear. Germline V gives CDR1 DFQATT, CDR2 SNEGSKA (reference sequence). V was shortened by 5 bases and J by 7 bases, with 9 bases between the two germline ends. The CDR3 runs to 10 residues. DNA for the CDR3: TGCAGTGCTGAAACAAGGGAGCAGTACTTC. Residues: CSAETREQYF.

The rearrangement uses TRBV27 and TRBJ1-1, with 7 nucleotides matching TRBD1. The CDR3 is made up of 13 amino acids. CDR1 is MNHEY and CDR2 is SMNVEV in the germline V gene (reference sequence). The V gene end was trimmed by 8 bases and the J gene end by 4 bases; junction bases not matched to a gene: 7. The CDR3 region has the DNA TGTGCCAGCCTTACAGGGGAGGGCACTGAAGCTTTCTTT. Protein product: CASLTGEGTEAFF.

The chain joins TRBV11-2 to TRBJ1-1; D remains ambiguous. Germline V gives CDR1 SGHAT, CDR2 FQNNGV. The V end was cut by 5 bases, the J end by 4 bases, with 11 bases between. This CDR3 is built from 13 residues. The CDR3, as DNA: TGTGCCAGCAGCCCCCAGTCCTCCACTGAAGCTTTCTTT. Translated: CASSPQSSTEAFF.

The chain recombines TRBV28 with TRBJ2-7; D possibly corresponds to TRBD1 (6 bases). Germline V gives CDR1 MDHEN, CDR2 SYDVKM. CDR3 length: 15 residues. V shed 5 bases and J shed 6 bases, with 20 bases lying between them. The CDR3 DNA sequence: TGTGCCAGCAGTCCCCCGGTCAGGGGCCCCCTCGAGCAGTACTTC. It specifies CASSPPVRGPLEQYF. The full variable domain, in which reference TRBV28 and TRBJ2-7 provide the parts outside the CDR3, is DVKVTQSSRYLVKRTGEKVFLECVQDMDHENMFWYRQDPGLGLRLIYFSYDVKMKEKGDIPEGYSVSREKKERFSLILESASTNQTSMYLCASSPPVRGPLEQYFGPGTRLTVT.

The V and J genes are TRBV10-2 and TRBJ1-2; D possibly corresponds to TRBD1 (6 bases). The CDR3 covers 16 residues. Trimming stripped 4 bases from V and 5 bases from J, with 20 bases between. Germline loops: CDR1 WSHSY, CDR2 SAAADI. The CDR3 reads CASSGLLDSGLYGYTF. CDR3 DNA sequence: TGCGCCAGCAGTGGCCTATTGGACAGCGGACTTTATGGCTACACCTTC.

V and J are TRBV7-9 and TRBJ1-1, with D maybe TRBD1 (5 bases). This CDR3 spans 17 amino acids. Deletions cut 1 base from V and 0 bases from J, with 15 bases between. Germline CDR1 SEHNR, CDR2 FQNEAQ (reference sequence). This CDR3 is CASSLGFEGLLNTEAFF. Written as DNA, the CDR3 is TGTGCCAGCAGCTTAGGTTTCGAGGGGCTCCTGAACACTGAAGCTTTCTTT.

CDR3 in DNA: TGTGCCAGCAGCATTCAGACAGGTTACACTAATGAAAAACTGTTTTTT. This gives the protein CASSIQTGYTNEKLFF. The J gene is TRBJ1-4, the V gene TRBV7-9; TRBD1 is a possible D gene (6 bases). Germline lookup yields CDR1 SEHNR and CDR2 FQNEAQ (reference sequence). Trimming removed 5 bases from V and 2 bases from J, with 15 bases in between. CDR3 length: 16 residues.

The chain has TRBV9 and TRBJ1-2; 8 bases are a match to TRBD1. Unmatched junction bases numbered 6, after V lost 3 bases and J lost 8 bases. This CDR3 comprises 13 residues. Germline V gene sequence: CDR1 SGDLS, CDR2 YYNGEE. This CDR3 is CASSAGSGGGYTF. The DNA for the CDR3 is TGTGCCAGCAGCGCCGGTTCAGGGGGCGGCTACACCTTC.